This T cell receptor beta chain was observed in a study of blood T cell repertoires in COVID-19. In the study overall: There were acute and convalescent COVID-19 samples, and they came from the United States, Italy and Spain. T cells, B-cell-depleted T cells, or PBMCs supplied cDNA or gDNA.

Methods used by the authors: Nucleated cell number was recorded as an estimate derived from reference gene primer amplification. The data were produced by immunoSEQ multiplex PCR, yet TCRdb's version contains in-frame clones alone and is incomplete. That table supplies the V and J calls and clone size; D and trimming were determined from the DNA. The sample lists about 64,000 clones, under 80% occurring once. Germline assignment: CDR1 KGHDR and CDR2 SFDVKD. The CDR3 totals 19 residues. The junction had 10 bases not matched to a gene; V was cut back by 2 bases and J by 4 bases. Sequences were obtained from peripheral blood. V usage is TRBV24-1 and J usage is TRBJ2-2; 12 bases are a match to TRBD2. The origin of this receptor is a human donor in a cohort sampled during active COVID-19. The CDR3 sequence: CATSDSLTGTSGPTGELFF. As DNA, the CDR3 is TGTGCCACCAGTGATTCTCTCACCGGGACTAGCGGGCCCACCGGGGAGCTGTTTTTT.